Sequencing of this T cell receptor beta chain was carried out in a study of T cell responses to AZD1222 COVID-19 vaccine. Study-level background: Pooling of second doses given at about 4 or about 12 weeks was done.

Study outcomes and limitations: Baseline seropositivity occurred in only six AZD1222 recipients. Clonal diversity was possibly underestimated; the donors were predominantly white British and more often female. All repertoire sampling was performed exclusively after the peak T cell response.

The J segment lost 4 bases and the V segment lost 5 bases, leaving 3 bases of the junction unmatched. The CDR3 extends over 14 amino acids. Germline V gene sequence: CDR1 LNHDA, CDR2 SQIVND (reference sequence). The data were produced by immunoSEQ multiplex PCR, yet TCRdb's version contains in-frame clones alone and is incomplete. The table shows roughly 200,000 clones, with about 90% occurring only once. About this clone itself: Its antigen is unidentified.

The receptor comes from an adult in good health. Here the sequenced sample was peripheral blood, taken on day 0 of AZD1222 vaccination. This chain connects TRBV19 to TRBJ1-5; 9 nucleotides line up with TRBD1. The CDR3 loop is CASSPGQGNQPQHF. The CDR3 DNA sequence: TGTGCCAGTAGTCCCGGACAGGGGAATCAGCCCCAGCATTTT.